This record looks at one T cell receptor beta chain sequence and its context. Its specificity is not known. Method: immunoSEQ multiplex PCR; TCRdb's copy keeps in-frame clones and lacks some. In the table there are about 480,000 clones, approximately 90% of which are singletons. Sample treatment: some 19 received Ad26.COV2.S at low or high dose, single or two shots; 5 received placebo; per-sample allocation not given. The investigators took samples on day 63 after the first vaccine or placebo injection. The administered vaccine (an Ad26 vector) expressed Wuhan-strain SARS-CoV-2 spike. This record belongs to a study of Ad26.COV2.S vaccination and SARS-CoV-2 variants. Study-level background: Administration of Ad26.COV2.S was intramuscular, either once or twice 56 days apart. Broader study findings: An underestimation of total T cell responses may have resulted from the TCR breadth and depth analyses.

Germline V lookup: CDR1 SGHNT, CDR2 YYREEE (reference sequence). This CDR3 region has 13 residues. Trimming removed 5 bases from V and 3 bases from J, with 9 bases in between. V and J are TRBV5-4 and TRBJ1-5; D unclear. The receptor's source is a person aged 18-60 years who received the Ad26.COV2.S COVID-19 vaccine or a placebo. The sequences come from peripheral blood, collected in a trial of Ad26.COV2.S vaccine versus placebo. The CDR3 DNA reads TGTGCCAGCAGTCGGGAGCTCAATCAGCCCCAGCATTTT. Translating it yields CASSRELNQPQHF.